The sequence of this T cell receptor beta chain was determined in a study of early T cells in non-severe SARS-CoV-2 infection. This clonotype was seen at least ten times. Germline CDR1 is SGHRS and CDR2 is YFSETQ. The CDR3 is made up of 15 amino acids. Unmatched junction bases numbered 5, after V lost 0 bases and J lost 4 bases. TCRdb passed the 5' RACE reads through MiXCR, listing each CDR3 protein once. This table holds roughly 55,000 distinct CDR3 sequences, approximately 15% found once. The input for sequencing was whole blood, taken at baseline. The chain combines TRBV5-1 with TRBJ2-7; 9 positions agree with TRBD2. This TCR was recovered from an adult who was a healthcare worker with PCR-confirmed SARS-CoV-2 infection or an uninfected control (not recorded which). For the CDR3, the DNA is TGCGCCAGCAGCTTGGAGGCTAGCGGGACGTACGAGCAGTACTTC. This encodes CASSLEASGTYEQYF.